Listed below are T cell receptor beta chains from one sample, sequenced in a study of blood T cell repertoires in COVID-19. Sequencing used immunoSEQ multiplex PCR; TCRdb keeps in-frame clones, though not all of them. The table has 150,000 to 200,000 clones, around 86% seen once. The specimen sequenced was peripheral blood. All receptors come from a man between 65 and 80 years old with acute or convalescent COVID-19. Both conserved end residues are part of each CDR3. Fields, in order: V gene, J gene, D gene, clone size, CDR3 protein, CDR3 DNA. The D gene is left open where the match is weak. Rows may omit the clone size; those that give it use once, few, many or a size class.

v_gene: TRBV11-2
j_gene: TRBJ2-1
d_gene: .
abundance: .
CDR3aa: CASSLGLGGYNEQFF
CDR3nt: TGTGCCAGCAGCCTCGGCCTCGGCGGGTACAATGAGCAGTTCTTC

v_gene: TRBV24-1
j_gene: TRBJ1-2
d_gene: TRBD1
abundance: .
CDR3aa: CATSDTTGNGYTF
CDR3nt: TGTGCCACCAGTGACACGACAGGGAATGGCTACACCTTC

v_gene: TRBV29-1
j_gene: TRBJ2-5
d_gene: .
abundance: .
CDR3aa: CSVGGGSLGETQYF
CDR3nt: TGCAGCGTTGGGGGTGGGAGTCTCGGGGAGACCCAGTACTTC

v_gene: TRBV5-1
j_gene: TRBJ2-5
d_gene: .
abundance: .
CDR3aa: CASSRLQETQYF
CDR3nt: TGCGCCAGCAGCCGGTTGCAAGAGACCCAGTACTTC

v_gene: TRBV5-4
j_gene: TRBJ2-7
d_gene: TRBD1
abundance: .
CDR3aa: CASSVRQGAGEQYF
CDR3nt: TGTGCCAGCAGCGTCAGACAGGGGGCAGGCGAGCAGTACTTC

v_gene: TRBV12-3/TRBV12-4
j_gene: TRBJ2-1
d_gene: .
abundance: few
CDR3aa: CASSRTDRPKVF
CDR3nt: TGTGCCAGCAGCCGTACGGACAGACCTAAGGTCTTC

v_gene: TRBV19
j_gene: TRBJ1-4
d_gene: TRBD1
abundance: .
CDR3aa: CASSISGTVDEKLFF
CDR3nt: TGTGCCAGTAGTATTTCCGGGACAGTGGATGAAAAACTGTTTTTT

v_gene: TRBV11-2
j_gene: TRBJ1-2
d_gene: .
abundance: .
CDR3aa: CASSLSAPLAGTF
CDR3nt: TGTGCCAGCAGCTTATCCGCTCCTTTGGCGGGCACCTTC

v_gene: TRBV27
j_gene: TRBJ2-2
d_gene: TRBD2
abundance: .
CDR3aa: CASSFLLAGPKPNTGELFF
CDR3nt: TGTGCCAGCAGTTTTTTACTAGCGGGGCCTAAGCCCAACACCGGGGAGCTGTTTTTT

v_gene: TRBV2
j_gene: TRBJ2-3
d_gene: .
abundance: .
CDR3aa: CASSRDTTDTQYF
CDR3nt: TGTGCCAGCAGTAGGGACACCACAGATACGCAGTATTTT

v_gene: TRBV5-4
j_gene: TRBJ2-3
d_gene: TRBD2
abundance: .
CDR3aa: CASSLGPSGSTDTQYF
CDR3nt: TGTGCCAGCAGCTTGGGTCCTAGCGGGAGCACAGATACGCAGTATTTT

v_gene: TRBV9
j_gene: TRBJ1-2
d_gene: TRBD1
abundance: .
CDR3aa: CASSVEGTGRYGYTF
CDR3nt: TGTGCCAGCAGCGTAGAAGGGACAGGGCGCTATGGCTACACCTTC

v_gene: TRBV11-2
j_gene: TRBJ2-7
d_gene: TRBD1
abundance: .
CDR3aa: CASPYQQGGQGTYEQYF
CDR3nt: TGTGCCAGCCCCTATCAGCAGGGGGGACAGGGAACCTACGAGCAGTACTTC

v_gene: TRBV19
j_gene: TRBJ2-1
d_gene: TRBD2
abundance: few
CDR3aa: CASSIGLAGGYNEQFF
CDR3nt: TGTGCCAGTAGTATAGGCCTAGCGGGAGGCTACAATGAGCAGTTCTTC

v_gene: TRBV23-1
j_gene: TRBJ2-2
d_gene: TRBD1
abundance: once
CDR3aa: CASSGRGRTGTSANTGELFF
CDR3nt: TGCGCCAGCAGTGGCCGTGGGAGGACAGGGACATCGGCGAACACCGGGGAGCTGTTTTTT

v_gene: TRBV4-1
j_gene: TRBJ2-7
d_gene: TRBD1
abundance: .
CDR3aa: CASSQGDRTLYEQYF
CDR3nt: TGCGCCAGCAGCCAAGGGGACAGGACCCTTTACGAGCAGTACTTC

v_gene: TRBV6-2/TRBV6-3
j_gene: TRBJ1-1
d_gene: .
abundance: .
CDR3aa: CASSGQSNTEAFF
CDR3nt: TGTGCCAGCAGTGGACAATCGAACACTGAAGCTTTCTTT

v_gene: TRBV15
j_gene: TRBJ2-2
d_gene: .
abundance: .
CDR3aa: CATARGSSNTGELFF
CDR3nt: TGTGCCACCGCCCGGGGTTCGTCGAACACCGGGGAGCTGTTTTTT

v_gene: TRBV6-2/TRBV6-3
j_gene: TRBJ1-2
d_gene: TRBD1
abundance: .
CDR3aa: CASSKTGELLLYTF
CDR3nt: TGTGCCAGCAGTAAGACAGGGGAACTTCTGCTCTACACCTTC

v_gene: TRBV19
j_gene: TRBJ1-1
d_gene: .
abundance: .
CDR3aa: CASSLGGGRETEAFF
CDR3nt: TGTGCCAGCTCCCTCGGGGGGGGGCGCGAGACTGAAGCTTTCTTT

v_gene: TRBV14
j_gene: TRBJ2-7
d_gene: .
abundance: .
CDR3aa: CASSQGVRPPSYEQYF
CDR3nt: TGTGCCAGCAGCCAAGGTGTGCGGCCCCCGTCCTACGAGCAGTACTTC

v_gene: TRBV5-1
j_gene: TRBJ1-1
d_gene: .
abundance: .
CDR3aa: CASRRTANTEAFF
CDR3nt: TGCGCCAGCCGCCGGACAGCGAACACTGAAGCTTTCTTT

v_gene: TRBV19
j_gene: TRBJ1-5
d_gene: TRBD1
abundance: .
CDR3aa: CASSTRLPDRGQVSNQPQHF
CDR3nt: TGTGCCAGTAGTACGCGACTCCCCGACAGGGGGCAAGTGAGCAATCAGCCCCAGCATTTT

v_gene: TRBV27
j_gene: TRBJ2-1
d_gene: .
abundance: .
CDR3aa: CASRTDYRAIDPHSYNEQFF
CDR3nt: TGTGCCAGCAGAACCGACTATCGAGCGATCGACCCACACAGCTACAATGAGCAGTTCTTC

v_gene: TRBV9
j_gene: TRBJ2-6
d_gene: .
abundance: .
CDR3aa: CASSVVGNSGANVLTF
CDR3nt: TGTGCCAGCAGCGTAGTGGGCAACTCTGGGGCCAACGTCCTGACTTTC

v_gene: TRBV28
j_gene: TRBJ1-2
d_gene: .
abundance: .
CDR3aa: CASKVAGNYGYTF
CDR3nt: TGTGCCAGCAAAGTGGCGGGGAACTATGGCTACACCTTC

v_gene: TRBV2
j_gene: TRBJ1-6
d_gene: TRBD1
abundance: .
CDR3aa: CASTGTGGLTPLHF
CDR3nt: TGTGCCTCCACCGGGACAGGGGGACTGACACCCCTCCACTTT

v_gene: TRBV27
j_gene: TRBJ1-1
d_gene: TRBD1
abundance: .
CDR3aa: CASSTRDSWDTEAFF
CDR3nt: TGTGCCAGCAGTACCCGGGACAGCTGGGACACTGAAGCTTTCTTT

v_gene: TRBV6-2/TRBV6-3
j_gene: TRBJ2-1
d_gene: .
abundance: .
CDR3aa: CASSSIGAPNEQFF
CDR3nt: TGTGCCAGCAGTTCAATAGGGGCCCCCAATGAGCAGTTCTTC

v_gene: TRBV7-9
j_gene: TRBJ1-3
d_gene: TRBD1
abundance: once
CDR3aa: CASSLSSDRHSGNTIYF
CDR3nt: TGTGCCAGCAGCTTAAGTTCGGACAGGCACTCTGGAAACACCATATATTTT

v_gene: TRBV28
j_gene: TRBJ2-7
d_gene: TRBD2
abundance: .
CDR3aa: CASSGTSEAYEQYF
CDR3nt: TGTGCCAGCAGCGGAACTAGCGAGGCCTACGAGCAGTACTTC

v_gene: TRBV7-2
j_gene: TRBJ1-4
d_gene: .
abundance: .
CDR3aa: CASSLGRTPTNEKLFF
CDR3nt: TGTGCCAGCAGCTTAGGGAGGACCCCGACTAATGAAAAACTGTTTTTT

v_gene: TRBV7-9
j_gene: TRBJ2-7
d_gene: TRBD2
abundance: .
CDR3aa: CASSGPGDSGRGMSYEQYF
CDR3nt: TGTGCCAGCAGCGGGCCGGGGGATAGCGGGAGAGGGATGTCCTACGAGCAGTACTTC

v_gene: TRBV7-6
j_gene: TRBJ2-3
d_gene: .
abundance: .
CDR3aa: CASSSRGRGSTDTQYF
CDR3nt: TGTGCCAGCAGCTCTCGCGGGCGGGGTAGCACAGATACGCAGTATTTT

v_gene: TRBV5-6
j_gene: TRBJ2-7
d_gene: TRBD2
abundance: .
CDR3aa: CASSLVSGRYGQYF
CDR3nt: TGTGCCAGCAGCTTGGTTAGCGGGAGGTACGGGCAGTACTTC

v_gene: TRBV5-1
j_gene: TRBJ2-7
d_gene: TRBD1
abundance: few
CDR3aa: CASSYGQGIYEQYF
CDR3nt: TGCGCCAGCAGCTACGGACAGGGAATATACGAGCAGTACTTC

v_gene: TRBV6-5
j_gene: TRBJ2-5
d_gene: TRBD2
abundance: .
CDR3aa: CASAMGGQETQYF
CDR3nt: TGTGCCAGCGCTATGGGGGGGCAAGAGACCCAGTACTTC

v_gene: TRBV13
j_gene: TRBJ2-7
d_gene: .
abundance: .
CDR3aa: CASSLLRGNEQYF
CDR3nt: TGTGCCAGCAGCTTACTCCGAGGGAACGAGCAGTACTTC

v_gene: TRBV3-1/TRBV3-2
j_gene: TRBJ1-3
d_gene: .
abundance: .
CDR3aa: CASSDSYSGNTIYF
CDR3nt: TGTGCCAGCAGTGACAGTTACTCTGGAAACACCATATATTTT

v_gene: TRBV20-1
j_gene: TRBJ2-3
d_gene: TRBD2
abundance: .
CDR3aa: CSASPPKAGGPPQTQYF
CDR3nt: TGCAGTGCTAGTCCCCCCAAAGCGGGAGGTCCTCCCCAAACGCAGTATTTT

v_gene: TRBV28
j_gene: TRBJ1-4
d_gene: TRBD1
abundance: few
CDR3aa: CASSFLGQDEKKLFF
CDR3nt: TGTGCCAGCAGTTTCCTTGGACAGGATGAGAAAAAACTGTTTTTT

v_gene: TRBV3-1/TRBV3-2
j_gene: TRBJ2-5
d_gene: TRBD2
abundance: .
CDR3aa: CASSQGASGNLGETQYF
CDR3nt: TGTGCCAGCAGCCAAGGCGCTAGCGGGAATCTAGGGGAGACCCAGTACTTC

v_gene: TRBV5-4
j_gene: TRBJ1-2
d_gene: TRBD1
abundance: .
CDR3aa: CASSWGTGLPTLGGYTF
CDR3nt: TGTGCCAGCAGCTGGGGGACAGGGCTCCCGACCTTGGGTGGCTACACCTTC

v_gene: TRBV7-2
j_gene: TRBJ2-7
d_gene: .
abundance: .
CDR3aa: CASSASWEREQYF
CDR3nt: TGTGCCAGCAGCGCCTCCTGGGAGAGGGAGCAGTACTTC

v_gene: TRBV7-2
j_gene: TRBJ2-7
d_gene: TRBD2
abundance: .
CDR3aa: CASSRPLAGGVEQYF
CDR3nt: TGTGCCAGCAGCCGCCCCCTAGCGGGGGGGGTAGAGCAGTACTTC

v_gene: TRBV7-2
j_gene: TRBJ2-1
d_gene: TRBD2
abundance: .
CDR3aa: CASSLGLAGTNEQFF
CDR3nt: TGTGCCAGCAGCTTGGGACTAGCGGGGACCAATGAGCAGTTCTTC

v_gene: TRBV27
j_gene: TRBJ2-7
d_gene: .
abundance: .
CDR3aa: CASSLSRASLGYEQYF
CDR3nt: TGTGCCAGCAGCCTTAGCAGGGCGTCTTTGGGCTACGAGCAGTACTTC

v_gene: TRBV28
j_gene: TRBJ1-1
d_gene: TRBD1
abundance: .
CDR3aa: CASSLEGGWTEAFF
CDR3nt: TGTGCCAGCAGTTTAGAAGGGGGCTGGACTGAAGCTTTCTTT

v_gene: TRBV5-1
j_gene: TRBJ2-1
d_gene: TRBD2
abundance: .
CDR3aa: CASSWGLAGLYNEQFF
CDR3nt: TGCGCCAGCAGCTGGGGACTAGCGGGATTATACAATGAGCAGTTCTTC

v_gene: TRBV15
j_gene: TRBJ1-1
d_gene: .
abundance: .
CDR3aa: CATSSIGTLNTEAFF
CDR3nt: TGTGCCACCAGCAGCATAGGGACATTGAACACTGAAGCTTTCTTT

v_gene: TRBV20-1
j_gene: TRBJ1-5
d_gene: .
abundance: .
CDR3aa: CSASRGGKSNQPQHF
CDR3nt: TGCAGTGCTAGTCGGGGGGGGAAGAGCAATCAGCCCCAGCATTTT

v_gene: TRBV7-2
j_gene: TRBJ1-5
d_gene: .
abundance: .
CDR3aa: CASSLGRGSQPQHF
CDR3nt: TGTGCCAGCAGCTTAGGGAGAGGGTCCCAGCCCCAGCATTTT

v_gene: TRBV12-5
j_gene: TRBJ2-5
d_gene: TRBD1
abundance: .
CDR3aa: CASGDRGQETQYF
CDR3nt: TGTGCTAGTGGGGACAGGGGCCAAGAGACCCAGTACTTC

v_gene: TRBV2
j_gene: TRBJ1-1
d_gene: .
abundance: .
CDR3aa: CASTSYQNTEAFF
CDR3nt: TGTGCCAGCACCTCCTACCAGAACACTGAAGCTTTCTTT

v_gene: TRBV19
j_gene: TRBJ1-2
d_gene: .
abundance: .
CDR3aa: CATGNYGYTF
CDR3nt: TGTGCTACCGGGAACTATGGCTACACCTTC

v_gene: TRBV11-2
j_gene: TRBJ1-1
d_gene: .
abundance: .
CDR3aa: CASSPLPGSNTEAFF
CDR3nt: TGTGCCAGCAGCCCGCTTCCGGGTAGCAACACTGAAGCTTTCTTT

v_gene: TRBV19
j_gene: TRBJ2-1
d_gene: .
abundance: .
CDR3aa: CASSIDLRQFSVDEQFF
CDR3nt: TGTGCCAGTAGTATAGATCTCCGACAGTTTAGTGTGGATGAGCAGTTCTTC

v_gene: TRBV9
j_gene: TRBJ1-4
d_gene: .
abundance: .
CDR3aa: CASSPRQYQEKLFF
CDR3nt: TGTGCCAGCAGCCCCCGACAGTACCAAGAAAAACTGTTTTTT

v_gene: TRBV18
j_gene: TRBJ1-2
d_gene: .
abundance: .
CDR3aa: CASSPSQGWSYGYTF
CDR3nt: TGTGCCAGCTCACCATCACAGGGTTGGAGCTATGGCTACACCTTC